These 24 T cell receptor beta chains share one sample of origin, sequenced in a study of blood T cell repertoires in COVID-19 (dated by TCRdb to about 2020). The method behind the library was the immunoSEQ multiplex PCR assay. The source is immuneACCESS, and TCRdb retained only in-frame sequences with V and J called. Part of the clones is not carried over; for the studies checked, unresolved V genes explain less than half of this, and the remainder is unexplained. This sample gives about 49,000 clones in total; over 70% of them show up just once. The ten largest clones add up to less than 2.5% of the sample. Sample: peripheral blood. The receptors come from a woman aged 80 or over with COVID-19, enrolled during active disease.

The chain uses TRBV19 and TRBJ2-7; D uncertain. This CDR3 spans 13 amino acids. V was pared by 10 bases and J by 2 bases, with 15 bases between. CDR1 is LNHDA, CDR2 SQIVND, per germline (reference sequence). CDR3 nucleotides: TGTGCCACCAAAGGAGAGCCCGCCTACGAGCAGTACTTC. Translation gives CATKGEPAYEQYF.

The V and J genes are TRBV7-9 and TRBJ1-2; 8 nucleotides agree with TRBD1. The CDR3 totals 14 residues. V lost 6 bases and J lost 7; bases outside the gene matches: 10. In germline, CDR1 is SEHNR, CDR2 FQNEAQ (reference sequence). The CDR3: CASSYPRGHFGYTF. The CDR3 coding sequence is TGTGCCAGCAGTTACCCCAGGGGGCATTTTGGCTACACCTTC. Complete variable domain (other parts from reference TRBV7-9 and TRBJ1-2): DTGVSQNPRHKITKRGQNVTFRCDPISEHNRLYWYRQTLGQGPEFLTYFQNEAQLEKSRLLSDRFSAERPKGSFSTLEIQRTEQGDSAMYLCASSYPRGHFGYTFGSGTRLTVV.

This sequence joins TRBV5-1 and TRBJ1-1; D gene ambiguous. The CDR3 spans 12 residues. CDR1 SGHRS and CDR2 YFSETQ come from the germline V gene. V was pared by 2 bases and J by 11 bases, with 13 bases between. For the CDR3, the DNA is TGCGCCAGCAGCTTTGTAGGTGGAGATGCTTTCTTT. Protein product: CASSFVGGDAFF.

This rearrangement joins TRBV24-1 to TRBJ1-5; D might be TRBD1 (5 bases). V lost 1 base and J 8 bases, leaving 11 bases between the germline ends. Germline CDR1 and CDR2: KGHDR and SFDVKD. The CDR3 is 14 amino acids. CDR3 in DNA: TGTGCCACCAGTGATTTCCGACAGAGCAAGCCCCAGCATTTT. It encodes CATSDFRQSKPQHF.

A single count supports this clone. V and J are TRBV6-5 and TRBJ2-2, with D uncertain. This CDR3 is 15 amino acids long. Trimming left V 6 bases short and J 4 bases short, with 15 bases between. The V gene's germline CDR1 is MNHEY and CDR2 SVGAGI. CDR3 sequence: CASSRSIQRTGELFF. The CDR3 nucleotides are TGTGCCAGCAGCCGCTCAATTCAGCGCACCGGGGAGCTGTTTTTT.

The genes are TRBV28 and TRBJ1-5; D is unresolved. Between the trimmed V and J ends, which lost 3 bases and 7 bases, there was a span of 13 bases. The CDR3 spans 14 residues. The germline V gene encodes CDR1 MDHEN and CDR2 SYDVKM. The CDR3, as DNA: TGTGCCAGCAGTTTTGTGTCCAGAGGGCAGCCCCAGCATTTT. Protein product: CASSFVSRGQPQHF.

Turning to this clone: This specimen includes other DNA sequences encoding the same CDR3. The V and J genes are TRBV5-1 and TRBJ1-1; no clear D. The CDR3 runs 15 residues. Between the trimmed V and J ends, which lost 0 bases and 2 bases, there was a span of 11 bases. Germline CDR1 is SGHRS and CDR2 is YFSETQ. The chain's CDR3 is CASSLGGGTNTEAFF. CDR3 coding DNA: TGCGCCAGCAGCTTGGGGGGAGGAACCAACACTGAAGCTTTCTTT.

This chain links TRBV7-3 with TRBJ2-3; D is undetermined. V was pared by 3 bases and J by 9 bases, with 13 bases between. The V gene's germline CDR1 is SGHTA and CDR2 FQGTGA. The CDR3 loop spans 13 amino acids. The CDR3 reads CASSFPMRRTQYF. The CDR3 DNA follows: TGTGCCAGCAGCTTCCCGATGAGGCGGACGCAGTATTTT.

The chain employs TRBV7-9 and TRBJ2-2; 8 bases are shared with TRBD2. The germline gives CDR1 SEHNR, CDR2 FQNEAQ (reference sequence). CDR3 length: 16 residues. V lost 10 bases, J lost 7 bases, and 17 bases stayed unmatched. CDR3 coding DNA: TGTGCCACCCTCCGCCAAGCGGGGGCAAGGGGCGGGGAGCTGTTTTTT. Its protein product is CATLRQAGARGGELFF. The full variable domain, in which reference TRBV7-9 and TRBJ2-2 provide the parts outside the CDR3, is DTGVSQNPRHKITKRGQNVTFRCDPISEHNRLYWYRQTLGQGPEFLTYFQNEAQLEKSRLLSDRFSAERPKGSFSTLEIQRTEQGDSAMYLCATLRQAGARGGELFFGEGSRLTVL.

This clone was counted once. This chain uses TRBV18 with TRBJ1-5; D is undetermined. The V end lost 3 bases, the J end lost 2 bases, and 8 bases lay between the germline ends. The length of the CDR3 is 14 residues. CDR1 and CDR2 (germline): KGHSH, LQKENI. The DNA for the CDR3 is TGTGCCAGCTCACCTCTTCTAGGCAATCAGCCCCAGCATTTT. It yields the protein CASSPLLGNQPQHF.

The rearrangement uses TRBV30 and TRBJ1-1; no clear D. The CDR3 is 13 amino acids. Trimming shortened V by 0 bases and J by 5 bases, and 10 bases separated the two germline ends. Per the germline V gene, CDR1 is GTSNPN and CDR2 is SVGIG (reference sequence). The CDR3 DNA follows: TGTGCCTGGAGTGTGGGCATTGAGACTGAAGCTTTCTTT. Protein: CAWSVGIETEAFF.

The genes are TRBV12-3 or TRBV12-4 and TRBJ1-3; maybe TRBD1 (6 bases). The CDR3 totals 12 residues. Trimming took off 5 bases at V and 8 bases at J, with 10 bases between the two ends. CDR3 sequence reads: CASSPQGHTIYF. The CDR3 coding sequence is TGTGCCAGCAGTCCACAGGGACACACCATATATTTT.

The chain recombines TRBV5-4 with TRBJ1-5; 8 bases align to TRBD1. CDR1 and CDR2 from the germline V gene are SGHNT and YYREEE (reference sequence). After removal of 4 bases from V and 6 bases from J, the junction contained 15 bases not matched to a gene. CDR3 length equals 17 residues. CDR3 region: CASSPRVRDRPAQPQHF. CDR3 sequence (DNA): TGTGCCAGCAGCCCTCGCGTCAGGGACAGGCCTGCTCAGCCCCAGCATTTT. Supplemented by reference TRBV5-4 and TRBJ1-5, the full variable domain reads ETGVTQSPTHLIKTRGQQVTLRCSSQSGHNTVSWYQQALGQGPQFIFQYYREEENGRGNFPPRFSGLQFPNYSSELNVNALELDDSALYLCASSPRVRDRPAQPQHFGDGTRLSIL.

V and J are TRBV19 and TRBJ1-5, with a possible D match to TRBD1 (6 bases). Per germline, CDR1 LNHDA and CDR2 SQIVND (reference sequence). Trimming pared 6 bases from V and 3 bases from J, leaving 12 bases between. The CDR3 has 14 residues. CDR3 nucleotide sequence: TGTGCCAGTAGGCCACAGGGTTACAATCAGCCCCAGCATTTT. This encodes CASRPQGYNQPQHF.

The chain combines TRBV4-1 with TRBJ2-5, with D unclear. With 1 base removed from V and 1 base from J, the gap between germline ends came to 4 bases. The germline gives CDR1 MGHRA, CDR2 YSYEKL. The CDR3 contains 13 residues. This CDR3 is CASSQGPQETQYF. The CDR3 bases are TGCGCCAGCAGCCAAGGGCCCCAAGAGACCCAGTACTTC.

V gene TRBV7-9 combines with J gene TRBJ2-7; maybe TRBD1 (6 bases). Germline-derived CDR1 and CDR2 are SEHNR and FQNEAQ (reference sequence). V was shortened by 5 bases and J by 3 bases, with 17 bases between the two germline ends. The CDR3 is 15 amino acids. The CDR3 bases are TGTGCCAGCAGCCCCAAAACAGGGTTCGGCTACGAGCAGTACTTC. As protein: CASSPKTGFGYEQYF.

The rearrangement links TRBV18 to TRBJ2-1; TRBD1 might be the D (5 bases). The CDR3 contains 14 residues. The germline V gene has CDR1 KGHSH and CDR2 LQKENI. V lost 2 bases and J lost 9, with 14 bases in between. The CDR3 DNA reads as TGTGCCAGCTCACCATCGATGGGGCGCGGTGAGCAGTTCTTC. As protein: CASSPSMGRGEQFF.

This chain uses TRBV6-5 with TRBJ1-4; perhaps TRBD1 as D (5 bases). The CDR3 length is 15 residues. Germline V gives CDR1 MNHEY, CDR2 SVGAGI. With 10 bases removed from V and 5 bases from J, the gap between germline ends came to 20 bases. The CDR3 DNA reads as TGTGCCACGCGACGCCAGGGCGGGAGGAATGAAAAACTGTTTTTT. Its translation is CATRRQGGRNEKLFF.

The rearrangement links TRBV11-2 to TRBJ1-1; TRBD1 aligns across 7 bases. Trimming cost V 5 bases and J 4 bases; bases outside gene matches: 7. Germline-derived CDR1 and CDR2 are SGHAT and FQNNGV. The CDR3 is made up of 14 amino acids. The CDR3 sequence is CASSQSTGVTEAFF. CDR3 bases: TGTGCCAGCAGCCAGTCAACAGGGGTCACTGAAGCTTTCTTT.

Comments on this clone: Its ends do not fully match the called genes, so a read error is possible. The genes are TRBV27 and TRBJ1-4, with 7 bases identical to TRBD1. The CDR3 has 16 amino acids. The V gene's germline CDR1 is MNHEY and CDR2 SMNVEV (reference sequence). The CDR3 DNA reads TGTGCCAGCAGTGTTACCTCCGGGACAGCTAACGAAAAACTGTTTTTT. This sequence encodes CASSVTSGTANEKLFF.

This chain joins TRBV6-5 and TRBJ1-6, with 9 bases fitting TRBD1. The V gene end was trimmed by 0 bases and the J gene end by 10 bases; junction bases not matched to a gene: 7. Germline V gene sequence: CDR1 MNHEY, CDR2 SVGAGI. This CDR3 has 16 residues. For the CDR3, the DNA is TGTGCCAGCAGTTACTCGGGGACAGGGAGAAGCTCACCCCTCCACTTT. This sequence encodes CASSYSGTGRSSPLHF.

The chain has TRBV5-4 and TRBJ1-1, with a tentative D call TRBD1 (5 bases). Germline CDR1 reads SGHNT; CDR2 reads YYREEE (reference sequence). The germline V and J ends were trimmed by 2 bases and 1 base, with 6 bases remaining between them. The CDR3 runs 13 residues. The CDR3 sequence: CASSLRGNTEAFF. CDR3 nucleotides: TGTGCCAGCAGCTTAAGGGGGAACACTGAAGCTTTCTTT. Full variable domain (remainder filled in from reference TRBV5-4 and TRBJ1-1): ETGVTQSPTHLIKTRGQQVTLRCSSQSGHNTVSWYQQALGQGPQFIFQYYREEENGRGNFPPRFSGLQFPNYSSELNVNALELDDSALYLCASSLRGNTEAFFGQGTRLTVV.

The V gene is TRBV5-1, the J gene TRBJ2-1; TRBD2 agrees at 14 bases. The CDR3 runs to 16 residues. Unmatched junction bases numbered 7, after V lost 4 bases and J lost 7 bases. Germline V gene sequence: CDR1 SGHRS, CDR2 YFSETQ. Here the CDR3 DNA reads TGCGCCAGCAGCGGAGGGACTAGCGGGAGTCTTAATGAGCAGTTCTTC. This translates into CASSGGTSGSLNEQFF.

V and J are TRBV5-5 and TRBJ1-1, with a weak D call TRBD1 (5 bases). V lost 4 bases and J 5 bases, leaving 18 bases between the germline ends. Germline V gene lookup returns CDR1 SGHKS and CDR2 YYEKEE (reference sequence). The CDR3 has 15 residues. The CDR3 bases are TGTGCCAGCAGCGAATATCACAGGCCCGAAACTGAAGCTTTCTTT. This codes for CASSEYHRPETEAFF.